The following is a T cell receptor beta chain sequence with its context. Per the study methods: Scientists estimated how many nucleated cells there were by amplifying reference gene primers. TCRdb's table, derived via immunoSEQ multiplex PCR, lists solely in-frame clones and lacks some. V, J and clone size are those of that table, while D and trimming were read from the DNA. The sample lists hundreds of thousands of clones; around 85% were seen once. This specimen belongs to a study of blood T cell repertoires in COVID-19. Overall study: Acute and convalescent COVID-19 samples came from the United States, Italy and Spain.

V lost 2 bases and J lost 4; bases outside the gene matches: 3. The germline gives CDR1 SGHVS, CDR2 FNYEAQ. CDR3 length: 15 amino acids. What was sequenced was PBMCs or T cells enriched from blood (not recorded which). The chain is built from TRBV7-6 and TRBJ2-3, with 10 bases identical to TRBD1. The receptor was derived from a woman between 50 and 59 years old in a cohort exposed to, infected with or recovered from COVID-19 (not recorded which). CDR3 protein: CASSLLTGGADTQYF. CDR3 DNA sequence: TGTGCCAGCAGCTTATTGACAGGGGGCGCAGATACGCAGTATTTT.